The present TCR beta chain was sequenced within a study of T cells after posttransplantation cyclophosphamide. A marrow graft followed busulfan-fludarabine conditioning, with cyclophosphamide on days +3 and +4. The repertoire was sequenced with immunoSEQ multiplex PCR; TCRdb's copy has only in-frame clones and lacks some. The top ten hold around 16% of the sample, which has about 7,600 clones, roughly four fifths seen once. The CDR3 is 20 residues long. Germline trimming cut 0 bases from V and 1 base from J; bases unmatched to any gene: 18. From germline, CDR1 is SGDLS and CDR2 YYNGEE. The input for sequencing was CD4+ T cells sorted from blood, taken 1162 days after allogeneic stem cell transplant with posttransplant cyclophosphamide. The chain uses TRBV9 and TRBJ1-1, with TRBD1 matching over 7 bases. The receptor comes from a female patient between 35 and 55 years old who received an allogeneic stem cell transplant from a related donor, was CMV-positive, and had no GVHD. Some T cells may possibly be graft donor cells. The CDR3 loop reads CASSVGGVGGDYIKNTEAFF. In nucleotides, the CDR3 is TGTGCCAGCAGCGTAGGAGGGGTAGGGGGCGATTATATAAAGAACACTGAAGCTTTCTTT.